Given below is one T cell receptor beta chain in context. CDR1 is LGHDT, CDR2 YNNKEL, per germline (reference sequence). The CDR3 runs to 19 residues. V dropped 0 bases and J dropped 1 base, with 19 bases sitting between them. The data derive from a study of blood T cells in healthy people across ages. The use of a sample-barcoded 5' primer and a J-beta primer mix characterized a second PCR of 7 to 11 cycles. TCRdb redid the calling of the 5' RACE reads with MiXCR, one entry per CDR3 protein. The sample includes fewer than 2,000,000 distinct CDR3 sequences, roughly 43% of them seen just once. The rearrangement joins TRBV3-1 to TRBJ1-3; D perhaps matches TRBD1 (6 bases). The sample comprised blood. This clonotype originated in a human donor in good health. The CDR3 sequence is CASSQDWGTFRGSGNTIYF. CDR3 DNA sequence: TGTGCCAGCAGCCAAGACTGGGGGACCTTCAGGGGATCTGGAAACACCATATATTTT.